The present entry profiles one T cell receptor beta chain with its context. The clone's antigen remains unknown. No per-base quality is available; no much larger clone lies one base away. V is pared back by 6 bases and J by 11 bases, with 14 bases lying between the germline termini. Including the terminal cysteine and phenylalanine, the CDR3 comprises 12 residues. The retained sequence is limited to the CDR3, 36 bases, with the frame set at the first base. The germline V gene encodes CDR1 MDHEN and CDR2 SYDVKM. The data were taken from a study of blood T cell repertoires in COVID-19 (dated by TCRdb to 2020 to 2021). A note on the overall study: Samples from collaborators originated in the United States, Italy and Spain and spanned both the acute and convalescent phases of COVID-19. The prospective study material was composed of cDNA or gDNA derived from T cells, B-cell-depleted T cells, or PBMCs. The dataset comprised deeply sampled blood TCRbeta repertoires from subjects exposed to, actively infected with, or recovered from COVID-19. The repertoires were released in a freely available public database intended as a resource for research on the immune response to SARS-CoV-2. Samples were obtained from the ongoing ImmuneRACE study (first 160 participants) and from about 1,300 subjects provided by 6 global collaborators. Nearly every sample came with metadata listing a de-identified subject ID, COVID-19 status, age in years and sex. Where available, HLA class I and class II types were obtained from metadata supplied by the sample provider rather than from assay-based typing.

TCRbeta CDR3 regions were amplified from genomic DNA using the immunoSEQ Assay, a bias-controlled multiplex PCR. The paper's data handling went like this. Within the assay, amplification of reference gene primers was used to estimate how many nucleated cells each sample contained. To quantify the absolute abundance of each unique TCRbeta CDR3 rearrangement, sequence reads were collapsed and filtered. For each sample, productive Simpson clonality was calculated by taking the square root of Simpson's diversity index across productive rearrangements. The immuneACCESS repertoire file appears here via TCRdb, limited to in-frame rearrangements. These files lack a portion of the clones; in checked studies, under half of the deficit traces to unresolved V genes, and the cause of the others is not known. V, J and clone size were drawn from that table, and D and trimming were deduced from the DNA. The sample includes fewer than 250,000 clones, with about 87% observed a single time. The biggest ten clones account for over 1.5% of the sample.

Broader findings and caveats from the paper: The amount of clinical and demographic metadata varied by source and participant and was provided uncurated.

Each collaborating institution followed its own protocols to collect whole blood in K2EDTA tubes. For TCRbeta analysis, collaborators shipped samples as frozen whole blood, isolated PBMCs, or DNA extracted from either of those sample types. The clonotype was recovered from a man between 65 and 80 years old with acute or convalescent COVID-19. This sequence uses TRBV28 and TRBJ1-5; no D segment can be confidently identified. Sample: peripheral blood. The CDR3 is CASSEREFSQHF. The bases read TGTGCCAGCAGCGAAAGGGAGTTTTCCCAGCATTTT. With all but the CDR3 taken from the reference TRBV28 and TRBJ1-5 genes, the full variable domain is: DVKVTQSSRYLVKRTGEKVFLECVQDMDHENMFWYRQDPGLGLRLIYFSYDVKMKEKGDIPEGYSVSREKKERFSLILESASTNQTSMYLCASSEREFSQHFGDGTRLSIL.